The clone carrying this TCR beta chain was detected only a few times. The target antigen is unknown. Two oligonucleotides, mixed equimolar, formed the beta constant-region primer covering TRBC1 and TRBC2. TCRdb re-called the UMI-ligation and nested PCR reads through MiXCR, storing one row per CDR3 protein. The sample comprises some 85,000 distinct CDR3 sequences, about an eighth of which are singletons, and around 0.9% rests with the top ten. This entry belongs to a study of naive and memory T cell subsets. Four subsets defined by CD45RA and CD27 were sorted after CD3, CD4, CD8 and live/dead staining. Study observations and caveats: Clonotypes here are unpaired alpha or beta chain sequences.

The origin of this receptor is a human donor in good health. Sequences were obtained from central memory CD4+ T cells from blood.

CDR3 DNA: TGTGCCAGCTCCGCCGGGGCTGTATACGAGCAGTACTTC. It encodes CASSAGAVYEQYF. The chain links TRBV6-6 to TRBJ2-7; D tentatively reads TRBD1 or TRBD2 (5 bases each). CDR1 MNHNY and CDR2 SVGAGI come from the germline V gene (reference sequence). The CDR3 has 13 residues. V lost 8 bases to trimming and J lost 4 bases, with 15 bases between them.